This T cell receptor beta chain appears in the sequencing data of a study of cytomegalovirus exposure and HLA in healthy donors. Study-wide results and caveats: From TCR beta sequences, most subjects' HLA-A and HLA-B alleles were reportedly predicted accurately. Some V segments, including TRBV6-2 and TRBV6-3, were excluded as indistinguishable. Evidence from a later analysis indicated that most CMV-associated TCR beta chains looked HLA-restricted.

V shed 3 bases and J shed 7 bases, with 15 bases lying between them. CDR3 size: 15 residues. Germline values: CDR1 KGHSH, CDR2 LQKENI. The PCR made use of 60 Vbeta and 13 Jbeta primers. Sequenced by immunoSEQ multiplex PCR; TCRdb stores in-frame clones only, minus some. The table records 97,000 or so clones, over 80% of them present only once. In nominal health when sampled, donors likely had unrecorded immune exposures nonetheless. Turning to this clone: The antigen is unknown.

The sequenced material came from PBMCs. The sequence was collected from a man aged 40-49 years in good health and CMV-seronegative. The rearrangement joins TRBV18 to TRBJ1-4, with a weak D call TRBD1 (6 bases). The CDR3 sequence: CASSPRQAAGEKLFF. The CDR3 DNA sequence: TGTGCCAGCTCACCTCGACAGGCGGCTGGTGAAAAACTGTTTTTT.